This T cell receptor beta chain originates from a study of T cells in Graves' hyperthyroidism and ophthalmopathy (dated by TCRdb to between 2018 and 2021). The study in broad terms: Peripheral blood samples were taken at the time of initial diagnosis, prior to any treatment. To identify TCR V-J signatures that set the groups apart, the researchers used a discovery cohort of about a hundred patients, made up of 43 with Graves' ophthalmopathy and around 58 with stable Graves' hyperthyroidism. In about 6 Graves' hyperthyroidism patients, the study also compared T-cell repertoires from thyroid tissue with T-cell repertoires from blood. After sampling, hyperthyroidism patients received methimazole starting at 30 mg daily, and ophthalmopathy patients received high-dose intravenous methylprednisolone. The approximately 100 discovery patients were randomly split 7:3 into training and test sets. According to the paper, TCR Vbeta CDR3 sequencing was carried out on 135 peripheral blood samples, which came from fewer than 50 ophthalmopathy, under 85 hyperthyroidism and roughly 17 progressor patients. An independent validation cohort of under 20 hyperthyroidism patients and approximately 15 patients who later progressed to ophthalmopathy tested prospective prediction of ophthalmopathy. The investigation overall reported the following: In cross-validation, a model built on a 13 V-J signature told ophthalmopathy apart from stable hyperthyroidism with 87.88% sensitivity and approximately 81% specificity, and in testing the same model reached 80%/75%. In validation, the model predicted progression to ophthalmopathy a median of about 6 months before onset, with about 64% sensitivity and just under 75% specificity. Sample size was not statistically predetermined, and blinding of investigators to group allocation was not performed. Most expanded thyroid clonotypes (frequency above 0.001) were also found in blood, which suggests that blood repertoires may mirror thyroid immune responses.

Stable Graves' hyperthyroidism was defined as the absence of progression to ophthalmopathy over 18 months of follow-up. Hyperthyroidism patients were newly diagnosed, had a disease duration of under 2 months, and were aged 18 to 65 years. The study excluded patients with uncontrolled infections, other autoimmune diseases, pregnancy or lactation. Diagnoses relied on clinical symptoms, serum thyroxine and TRAb, thyroid ultrasound and orbital computed tomography. PBMCs were isolated from more than 8 ml of fresh peripheral blood by Ficoll-Paque density gradient centrifugation. Total RNA was extracted using Trizol reagent, and RNA quality was assessed on an Agilent 2100 Bioanalyzer. This clonotype turned up a few times. What this receptor recognizes is not known. The record has no base qualities; no much larger clone is one base away. The germline V end is reduced by 0 bases and the J end by 7 bases; junction bases left unmatched: 6. For CDR1 and CDR2, the germline V gene (reference sequence) lists GTSNPN and SVGIG. There are 15 amino acids in the CDR3, from cysteine to phenylalanine inclusive. Of the read, only the CDR3 DNA is kept; its 45 bases are in frame from base 1.

TCR beta CDR3 regions were amplified from RNA transcripts. The TCR CDR3 was subjected to a first round of RT-PCR using the HTBI primer set and the Qiagen OneStep RT-PCR kit. Libraries were constructed in a second round of multiplex PCR, after which size selection and purification were performed. Libraries were sequenced paired-end with 100 bp reads on an Illumina HiSeq2000. Regarding the original processing steps: SOAPnuke was used to process the raw data, removing reads that contained adapters or uncalled bases, had a mean Phred below 15, or lacked an exact match to the constant primer or identifier. High-quality paired reads were merged using COPE v1.2.5, and each unique nucleotide sequence was defined as a clonotype. Clonotypes were aligned to IMGT TRBV, TRBD and TRBJ reference segments using MiTCR v1.1. The analysis included only V-J combinations with a frequency above 0.0001, which together covered about 99% of the repertoires. The TCS score was defined as the ratio of F50 (clonal expansion) to E x V (chaos), calculated using BLOSUM62-based TCRdist between CDR3 peptides within each V-J. Welch's t-statistics and random forest reduced roughly 500 V-J features to roughly 13, which were used in a naive Bayes classifier (R e1071). TCRdb ran its own pipeline on the public reads, namely fastp trimming at Q25 and MiXCR clone calling, and kept in-frame beta chains. One record per CDR3 amino acid sequence lists the most common genes and DNA. What appears here as the V and J calls and clone size reflects TCRdb's work, not the paper's. The sample table records 550,000 to 800,000 distinct CDR3 sequences; around 15% of these occur just once. The top ten constitute roughly a sixth of the sample.

This receptor was identified in a man in his fifties with Graves' hyperthyroidism. Sequenced input: blood. The sequence links TRBV30 to TRBJ2-4, and TRBD2 matches 10 of the central bases. The nucleotide sequence reads TGTGCCTGGAGTGTACTTAGTAGCGGGGGGAACATTCAGTACTTC. This encodes CAWSVLSSGGNIQYF.